The 29 T cell receptor beta chains in this list originate from one sample, sequenced in a study of CD8+ T cells in alopecia areata. cDNA serving as the sequencing template came from extracted, reverse transcribed RNA. Assay used: immunoSEQ multiplex PCR; TCRdb lists only in-frame clones, some missing. The repertoire consists of more than 200,000 clones, with roughly two thirds occurring once and the leading ten covering under 1.5%. The starting material was CD4+ T cells sorted from blood, obtained at week 0. These receptors all stem from a human donor with alopecia areata.

CDR3 sequence (DNA): TGTGCCAGCAGCCCCGGCCGGCGCGAGCAGTACTTC. It translates to CASSPGRREQYF. This chain joins TRBV7-2 and TRBJ2-7, with no clear D. V shed 5 bases and J shed 6 bases, with 11 bases lying between them. The CDR3 has 12 amino acids. Germline V lookup: CDR1 SGHTA, CDR2 FQGNSA.

The chain carries TRBV29-1 and TRBJ2-5, with TRBD2 matching over 10 bases. This CDR3 is 14 amino acids long. J lost 5 bases, V lost 4 bases, and 7 bases had no gene match. CDR1 SQVTM and CDR2 ANQGSEA come from the germline V gene. CDR3 nucleotide sequence: TGCAGCGTTGTACGCCTAGCGGGGGATGAGACCCAGTACTTC. Its translation is CSVVRLAGDETQYF.

The V gene is TRBV9, the J gene TRBJ2-5; possibly TRBD2 for D (5 bases). Germline V gene sequence: CDR1 SGDLS, CDR2 YYNGEE. The CDR3 runs to 16 residues. Trimming took 0 bases from V and 1 from J, leaving 13 bases between them. The CDR3 reads CASSVGAGLTQETQYF. Written as DNA, the CDR3 is TGTGCCAGCAGCGTAGGCGCGGGTCTCACCCAAGAGACCCAGTACTTC.

This clone has just one count. The chain employs TRBV5-6 and TRBJ2-7, with D unclear. The CDR3 consists of 11 residues. Germline values: CDR1 SGHDT, CDR2 YYEEEE. Trimming left V 3 bases short and J 7 bases short, with 8 bases between. The CDR3 region is CASSSLREQYF. The CDR3 nucleotides read TGTGCCAGCAGCTCCCTAAGGGAGCAGTACTTC. The whole variable domain, filled in from reference TRBV5-6 and TRBJ2-7, reads DAGVTQSPTHLIKTRGQQVTLRCSPKSGHDTVSWYQQALGQGPQFIFQYYEEEERQRGNFPDRFSGHQFPNYSSELNVNALLLGDSALYLCASSSLREQYFGPGTRLTVT.

V gene TRBV4-1 combines with J gene TRBJ2-7, with TRBD2 identical over 10 bases. The CDR3 sequence is 15 residues long. The germline V gene has CDR1 MGHRA and CDR2 YSYEKL. With 3 bases clipped from V and 3 bases from J, the junction kept 5 bases outside the gene matches. Here the CDR3 reads CASSHPGTSDYEQYF. The CDR3 DNA sequence: TGCGCCAGCAGCCACCCCGGGACTAGCGACTACGAGCAGTACTTC.

This clone was observed a few times. The chain links TRBV10-3 to TRBJ1-4, with 9 bases aligning to TRBD1. CDR3 length: 13 amino acids. Trimming removed 6 bases from V and 8 bases from J; junction bases left unmatched: 4. Germline CDR1 ENHRY, CDR2 SYGVKD. The CDR3 nucleotides are TGTGCCATCAGCGGGACAGGGAGCGAAAAACTGTTTTTT. This codes for CAISGTGSEKLFF.

V gene TRBV29-1 combines with J gene TRBJ1-2; weak D call: TRBD1 (6 bases). The CDR3 is made up of 13 amino acids. Germline V gene sequence: CDR1 SQVTM, CDR2 ANQGSEA. Trimming pared 2 bases from V and 7 bases from J, leaving 14 bases between. The CDR3, as DNA: TGCAGCGTTGAACCGGGAAGGGGGTCTGGCTACACCTTC. Amino acid sequence: CSVEPGRGSGYTF.

The rearrangement uses TRBV10-3 and TRBJ1-1; D is uncertain. Per the germline V gene, CDR1 is ENHRY and CDR2 is SYGVKD. The CDR3 is 13 amino acids. Trimming left V 0 bases short and J 11 bases short, with 13 bases between. The CDR3 protein is CAISESGEYRAFF. The CDR3 DNA reads as TGTGCCATCAGTGAGTCAGGAGAATACCGGGCTTTCTTT.

The rearrangement joins TRBV6-6 to TRBJ1-4, with a weak D call TRBD1 (6 bases). CDR1 and CDR2 (germline): MNHNY, SVGAGI (reference sequence). This CDR3 has 15 residues. Trimming shortened V by 6 bases and J by 2 bases, and 13 bases separated the two germline ends. Here the CDR3 reads CASSRTQGTNEKLFF. Here the CDR3 DNA reads TGTGCCAGCAGCCGAACCCAGGGGACTAATGAAAAACTGTTTTTT.

The sample holds a few counts of this clone. The CDR3 region has the DNA TGTGCCAGCAGCGACGGGGTGGGAGAGACCCAGTACTTC. This encodes CASSDGVGETQYF. J is TRBJ2-5 and V is TRBV2; a possible D gene is TRBD2 (5 bases). The germline gives CDR1 SNHLY, CDR2 FYNNEI. There are 13 residues in the CDR3. V was shortened by 6 bases and J by 4 bases, with 12 bases between the two germline ends.

In regard to this clone: The junction departs from the called germline gene at one end, perhaps through a read error. The chain uses TRBV28 and TRBJ2-5, with D possibly TRBD1 on 6 matching bases. Germline CDR1 MDHEN, CDR2 SYDVKM. The CDR3 extends over 14 amino acids. CDR3 residues: CASSLPGRGETQYF. The CDR3, as DNA: TGCGCCAGCAGTTTACCCGGCAGGGGAGAGACCCAGTACTTC.

This clone was detected only a few times. The rearrangement joins TRBV5-4 to TRBJ1-2; a possible D gene is TRBD1 (6 bases). The V end lost 4 bases, the J end lost 0 bases, and 10 bases lay between the germline ends. The germline V gene has CDR1 SGHNT and CDR2 YYREEE (reference sequence). This CDR3 has 14 residues. DNA for the CDR3: TGTGCCAGCAGCACCGGACAGCCTAACTATGGCTACACCTTC. Translating gives CASSTGQPNYGYTF.

This clone was detected a few times. The chain has TRBV29-1 and TRBJ2-7; D could derive from TRBD1 or TRBD2 (5 bases each). V was clipped by 7 bases and J by 2 bases, with 12 bases between them. The CDR3 spans 12 residues. CDR1 SQVTM and CDR2 ANQGSEA come from the germline V gene. The CDR3 protein is CSAGTGTYEQYF. CDR3 coding DNA: TGCAGCGCTGGGACGGGAACCTACGAGCAGTACTTC.

The genes are TRBV18 and TRBJ1-1, with D possibly being TRBD1 (5 bases). The CDR3 consists of 15 residues. The ends were cut back, 0 bases at V and 2 bases at J, with 10 bases in the middle. Germline V gene data show CDR1 as KGHSH and CDR2 as LQKENI. This CDR3 reads CASSPPKGSNTEAFF. The DNA for the CDR3 is TGTGCCAGCTCACCACCGAAGGGGTCTAACACTGAAGCTTTCTTT.

The table lists this clone with a few counts. The chain has TRBV6-5 and TRBJ2-5; unclear D gene. The CDR3 is 14 amino acids. CDR1 and CDR2 (germline): MNHEY, SVGAGI. V lost 6 bases and J 2 bases, leaving 13 bases between the germline ends. Written as DNA, the CDR3 is TGTGCCAGCAGACTAAGTACTTGGCAAGAGACCCAGTACTTC. The encoded protein is CASRLSTWQETQYF.

This chain uses TRBV30 with TRBJ1-5; 9 nucleotides match TRBD1. Trimming removed 2 bases from V and 3 bases from J; junction bases left unmatched: 5. Per germline, CDR1 GTSNPN and CDR2 SVGIG (reference sequence). The CDR3 covers 15 residues. CDR3 DNA sequence: TGTGCCTGGAGTTATAGGACAGGGGTCAATCAGCCCCAGCATTTT. Encoded protein: CAWSYRTGVNQPQHF.

This chain uses TRBV15 with TRBJ2-1; no reliable D call. The CDR3 runs to 15 residues. V was clipped by 0 bases and J by 4 bases, with 10 bases between them. The germline CDR1 and CDR2 sequences are LNHNV and YYDKDF (reference sequence). CDR3 coding DNA: TGTGCCACCAGCAGAGAAGGTCAGGTGTACAATGAGCAGTTCTTC. Translation: CATSREGQVYNEQFF.

A few counts support this clone. The chain couples TRBV4-1 to TRBJ1-2; D may be TRBD1 (6 bases). This CDR3 contains 13 residues. Germline V gives CDR1 MGHRA, CDR2 YSYEKL. The V gene lost 0 bases and the J gene lost 7 bases, with 9 bases spanning the gap. CDR3 in amino acids: CASSQEQGSGYTF. In DNA, the CDR3 is TGCGCCAGCAGCCAAGAACAGGGAAGTGGCTACACCTTC.

The J gene is TRBJ1-1, the V gene TRBV13; D gene ambiguous. From germline, CDR1 is PRHDT and CDR2 FYEKMQ (reference sequence). The CDR3 is made up of 15 amino acids. Trimming left V 5 bases short and J 4 bases short, with 17 bases between. CDR3 sequence (DNA): TGTGCCAGCAGCCCCCAGACGAGGGATAGCACTGAAGCTTTCTTT. Its translation is CASSPQTRDSTEAFF.

The J gene is TRBJ2-2, the V gene TRBV27, with D unresolved. This CDR3 region has 15 residues. CDR1 and CDR2 from the germline V gene are MNHEY and SMNVEV (reference sequence). V lost 2 bases, J lost 5 bases, and 12 bases lay in between. Here the CDR3 DNA reads TGTGCCAGCAGTTTACGGAGCCGTGGGACCGGGGAGCTGTTTTTT. Translation gives CASSLRSRGTGELFF.

The CDR3 sequence is CAWRWGPADEQFF. Written as DNA, the CDR3 is TGTGCCTGGAGATGGGGGCCCGCTGATGAGCAGTTCTTC. This chain links TRBV30 with TRBJ2-1; tentatively, D is TRBD1 (6 bases). This CDR3 contains 13 residues. Germline CDR1 and CDR2: GTSNPN and SVGIG (reference sequence). V lost 3 bases and J 8 bases, leaving 14 bases between the germline ends.

Here the CDR3 DNA reads TGTGCCAGCAGCGTAGAGTTCGGTACCTATGGTACAGATACGCAGTATTTT. It translates to CASSVEFGTYGTDTQYF. The chain employs TRBV9 and TRBJ2-3; D ambiguous. The V and J ends lost 0 bases and 3 bases respectively, with 17 bases between them. Germline lookup yields CDR1 SGDLS and CDR2 YYNGEE. The CDR3 covers 17 residues. Based on the CDR3 plus reference TRBV9 and TRBJ2-3, the full variable domain is DSGVTQTPKHLITATGQRVTLRCSPRSGDLSVYWYQQSLDQGLQFLIQYYNGEERAKGNILERFSAQQFPDLHSELNLSSLELGDSALYFCASSVEFGTYGTDTQYFGPGTRLTVL.

For the CDR3, the DNA is TGTGCCAGCAGTGAATGGATCCGGGACAGCCTCTCCTACGAGCAGTACTTC. Protein: CASSEWIRDSLSYEQYF. The rearrangement uses TRBV25-1 and TRBJ2-7, with TRBD1 matching over 7 bases. The CDR3 runs 17 residues. Germline loops: CDR1 MGHDK, CDR2 SYGVNS. V lost 1 base, J lost 0 bases, and 9 bases stayed unmatched.

This clone appeared a few times. The chain is built from TRBV29-1 and TRBJ1-2; D remains ambiguous. Germline CDR1 and CDR2: SQVTM and ANQGSEA. Trimming pared 5 bases from V and 1 base from J, leaving 8 bases between. The CDR3 consists of 12 residues. CDR3 sequence reads: CSVSASNYGYTF. The CDR3 DNA reads TGCAGCGTTTCGGCCAGTAACTATGGCTACACCTTC.

This clone was seen only a few times. The chain is built from TRBV4-2 and TRBJ2-6; a possible D gene is TRBD1 (6 bases). CDR3 length: 15 amino acids. Trimming removed 4 bases from V and 1 base from J, with 8 bases in between. Looked up from germline, CDR1 is LGHNA and CDR2 is YNFKEQ. In nucleotides, the CDR3 is TGTGCCAGCAGCCCAGGACAGTCTGGGGCCAACGTCCTGACTTTC. It codes for CASSPGQSGANVLTF.

The table lists this clone with a few counts. This chain joins TRBV29-1 and TRBJ2-5; 11 bases map to TRBD2. This CDR3 is built from 15 residues. Looked up from germline, CDR1 is SQVTM and CDR2 is ANQGSEA. Trimming removed 5 bases from V and 1 base from J; junction bases left unmatched: 6. CDR3 nucleotides: TGCAGCGTTCGTAGCGGGGGGGTTCTCCAAGAGACCCAGTACTTC. It specifies CSVRSGGVLQETQYF.

The V and J genes are TRBV30 and TRBJ2-1, with D maybe TRBD1 (6 bases). V lost 4 bases and J 15 bases, leaving 19 bases between the germline ends. Germline V gene sequence: CDR1 GTSNPN, CDR2 SVGIG (reference sequence). The length of the CDR3 is 12 residues. The CDR3 spells CAWTRTERSLFF. The CDR3 coding sequence is TGTGCCTGGACTAGGACAGAAAGATCTCTGTTCTTC.

V and J are TRBV29-1 and TRBJ2-2, with 12 bases that match TRBD2. Per germline, CDR1 SQVTM and CDR2 ANQGSEA. The CDR3 length is 15 residues. With V trimmed by 5 bases and J by 5 bases, 6 bases remained unmatched. The CDR3 DNA follows: TGCAGCGTTCGACTAGCGGGGGCTAGTACCGGGGAGCTGTTTTTT. Amino acid sequence: CSVRLAGASTGELFF.

This chain uses TRBV29-1 with TRBJ2-3; D may be TRBD1 (6 bases). The V and J ends lost 3 bases and 4 bases respectively, with 14 bases between them. Germline values: CDR1 SQVTM, CDR2 ANQGSEA. There are 14 residues in the CDR3. In DNA form, the CDR3 reads TGCAGCGTTGATGGGGGCAGGGGCCCAGATACGCAGTATTTT. This sequence encodes CSVDGGRGPDTQYF.